The entry that follows covers one T cell receptor beta chain sequence. A read error may be the cause here, since a much bigger clone is one base away. This CDR3 is built from 14 residues. Germline lookup yields CDR1 MNHEY and CDR2 SVGEGT. For TCRbeta, the library was prepared with unique molecular identifiers. TCRdb reanalysed the PCR reads using MiXCR and keeps one entry per CDR3 protein. The sample has some 72,000 distinct CDR3 sequences, around 7.9% seen once. The data originate from a study of T-cell reconstitution after alpha-beta-depleted transplantation in children. The TCR sequence derives from a human donor who donated a stem cell graft to a child with acute lymphoblastic leukemia. The chain combines TRBV6-2 or TRBV6-3 with TRBJ2-7, with D unclear. The sample consisted of PBMCs from the stem cell graft donor, taken from the stem cell graft. The DNA for the CDR3 is TGTGCCAGCAGTCAGAGAGCTTTCTCCTACCAGCAGTACTTC. Translated, it gives CASSQRAFSYQQYF.